These 12 T cell receptor beta chains were all obtained from the same sample, sequenced in a study of T cell responses to AZD1222 COVID-19 vaccine. Measured with immunoSEQ multiplex PCR; TCRdb has only the in-frame clones, and not every one. Counted here are about 210,000 clones, roughly 94% occurring once; the ten biggest clones make up approximately 1.5%. The sample here was peripheral blood, taken 28 days after the second dose of the MenACWY control vaccine. These TCRs come from an adult who received the MenACWY meningococcal vaccine as a control.

The V and J genes are TRBV19 and TRBJ1-5; possibly TRBD1 for D (5 bases). V lost 7 bases and J lost 6, with 16 bases in between. Germline V gives CDR1 LNHDA, CDR2 SQIVND (reference sequence). This CDR3 has 14 residues. CDR3 sequence: CASMSKGPSQPQHF. DNA of the CDR3: TGTGCCAGTATGTCGAAGGGGCCTTCTCAGCCCCAGCATTTT.

The chain recombines TRBV19 with TRBJ1-2; TRBD1 is a possible D gene (5 bases). The CDR3 extends over 13 amino acids. V gave up 3 bases and J gave up 6 bases, with 11 bases separating them. Germline CDR1 is LNHDA and CDR2 is SQIVND (reference sequence). The DNA of the CDR3 is TGTGCCAGTAGTATTGAGGGCAGGGATGGCTACACCTTC. Translating gives CASSIEGRDGYTF.

J is TRBJ2-1 and V is TRBV5-4, with 10 bases that match TRBD1. The germline V gene encodes CDR1 SGHNT and CDR2 YYREEE (reference sequence). The CDR3 sequence is 15 residues long. Unmatched junction bases numbered 8, after V lost 4 bases and J lost 7 bases. The CDR3, as DNA: TGTGCCAGCAGCCACCCGACAGGGGGCTTAAATGAGCAGTTCTTC. Translated, it gives CASSHPTGGLNEQFF.

The table lists this clone with a count of one. The identical CDR3 is also encoded by other nucleotide sequences in the sample. This chain joins TRBV6-2 or TRBV6-3 and TRBJ1-1; no clear D gene. The CDR3 runs to 13 residues. V lost 2 bases, J lost 2 bases, and 6 bases lay in between. Looked up from germline, CDR1 is MNHEY and CDR2 is SVGEGT. In DNA form, the CDR3 reads TGTGCCAGCAGTTACGGCGGAAACACTGAAGCTTTCTTT. As protein: CASSYGGNTEAFF.

This chain connects TRBV12-3 or TRBV12-4 to TRBJ1-1, with no clear D. Trimming cost V 6 bases and J 1 base, with 9 bases left between them. This CDR3 contains 13 residues. The CDR3 loop is CASRSFPNTEAFF. The CDR3 region has the DNA TGTGCCAGCAGGTCGTTCCCGAACACTGAAGCTTTCTTT.

The chain carries TRBV28 and TRBJ1-1; no reliable D call. The germline CDR1 and CDR2 sequences are MDHEN and SYDVKM. V lost 6 bases, J lost 6 bases, and 14 bases lay in between. CDR3 size: 13 residues. The CDR3 protein is CASSLDAGAEAFF. The CDR3 DNA sequence: TGTGCCAGCAGCCTAGATGCGGGTGCTGAAGCTTTCTTT.

This clone was observed a handful of times. The rearrangement uses TRBV18 and TRBJ1-1; TRBD1 might be the D (5 bases). Germline lookup yields CDR1 KGHSH and CDR2 LQKENI. The CDR3 covers 13 residues. Trimming removed 3 bases at V and 1 base at J, with 6 bases between. The DNA of the CDR3 is TGTGCCAGCTCACCGACAGAGAACACTGAAGCTTTCTTT. Protein product: CASSPTENTEAFF.

In this sample, this clone turned up a few times. The genes are TRBV19 and TRBJ2-7; no firm D call. CDR3 length equals 13 residues. CDR1 and CDR2 (germline): LNHDA, SQIVND (reference sequence). The ends were cut back, 5 bases at V and 5 bases at J, with 13 bases in the middle. CDR3 nucleotide sequence: TGTGCCAGTAGTGCTAGGACCGCGGACGAGCAGTACTTC. This translates into CASSARTADEQYF.

This clone was seen many times. The chain combines TRBV7-9 with TRBJ2-2; the D call may be TRBD1 or TRBD2 (5 bases each). V lost 6 bases, J lost 3 bases, and 14 bases lay in between. Germline CDR1 SEHNR, CDR2 FQNEAQ (reference sequence). The CDR3 covers 15 residues. CDR3 DNA sequence: TGTGCCAGCAGGCCGAGGGGCCGCGACACCGGGGAGCTGTTTTTT. It specifies CASRPRGRDTGELFF.

The V gene is TRBV27, the J gene TRBJ2-7; D perhaps matches TRBD1 (7 bases). Trimming stripped 4 bases from V and 1 base from J, with 8 bases between. Per the germline V gene, CDR1 is MNHEY and CDR2 is SMNVEV (reference sequence). The CDR3 has 13 amino acids. The CDR3 DNA sequence: TGTGCCAGCAGTTCAGGGGGGTCCTACGAGCAGTACTTC. Translating it yields CASSSGGSYEQYF.

This chain uses TRBV13 with TRBJ2-3, with 7 bases fitting TRBD1. The CDR3 consists of 12 residues. The V and J ends lost 5 bases and 6 bases, in that order; junction bases with no gene match: 2. Germline V CDR1 and CDR2: PRHDT, FYEKMQ (reference sequence). The CDR3: CASSVQGDTQYF. The CDR3 DNA is TGTGCCAGCAGCGTACAGGGGGATACGCAGTATTTT. The whole variable domain, remainder taken from reference TRBV13 and TRBJ2-3, is AAGVIQSPRHLIKEKRETATLKCYPIPRHDTVYWYQQGPGQDPQFLISFYEKMQSDKGSIPDRFSAQQFSDYHSELNMSSLELGDSALYFCASSVQGDTQYFGPGTRLTVL.

The chain recombines TRBV7-9 with TRBJ2-7; D perhaps matches TRBD1 (5 bases). This CDR3 contains 15 residues. Trimming left V 5 bases short and J 0 bases short, with 14 bases between. Germline-derived CDR1 and CDR2 are SEHNR and FQNEAQ (reference sequence). The CDR3 loop reads CASSLGQGNSYEQYF. CDR3 DNA: TGTGCCAGCAGCCTGGGCCAGGGTAACTCCTACGAGCAGTACTTC.